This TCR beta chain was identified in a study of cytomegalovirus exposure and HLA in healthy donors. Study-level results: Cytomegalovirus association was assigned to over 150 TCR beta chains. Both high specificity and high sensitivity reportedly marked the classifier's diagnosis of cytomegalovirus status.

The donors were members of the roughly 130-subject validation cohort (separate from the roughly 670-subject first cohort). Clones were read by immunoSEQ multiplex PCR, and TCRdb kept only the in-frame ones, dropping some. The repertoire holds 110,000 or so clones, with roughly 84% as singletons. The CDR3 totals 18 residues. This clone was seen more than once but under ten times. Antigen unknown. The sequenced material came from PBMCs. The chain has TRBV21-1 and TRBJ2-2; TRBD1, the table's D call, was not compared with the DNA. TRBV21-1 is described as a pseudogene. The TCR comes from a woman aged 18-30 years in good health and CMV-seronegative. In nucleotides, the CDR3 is TGTGCCAGCAGCAAAGAACGGGCCGAGGGGGCGGACACCGGGGAGCTGTTTTTT. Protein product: CASSKERAEGADTGELFF.